The rows below give T cell receptor beta chains drawn from one sample of a study of shared clonotypes between healthy human individuals. The repertoire was sequenced with immunoSEQ multiplex PCR; TCRdb's copy has only in-frame clones and lacks some. Of some 1.5 million clones in the sample, around 98% were seen once. Sequenced sample: naive CD4+ T cells sorted from blood. The source of these receptors is a man aged 30 to 39 in good health. CDR3s include the opening cysteine and the closing phenylalanine or tryptophan. Fields, in order: V gene, D gene, J gene, CDR3 protein, CDR3 DNA. A D gene is named only where the DNA matches it firmly.

V gene: TRBV9
D gene: TRBD2
J gene: TRBJ2-5
CDR3 protein: CASSASGRQETAQYF
CDR3 DNA: TGTGCCAGCAGCGCTAGCGGGAGACAAGAGACGGCCCAGTACTTC

V gene: TRBV7-9
D gene: TRBD1
J gene: TRBJ1-5
CDR3 protein: CASSPGTGHNQPQHF
CDR3 DNA: TGTGCCAGCAGCCCCGGGACAGGACACAATCAGCCCCAGCATTTT

V gene: TRBV7-9
D gene: .
J gene: TRBJ2-3
CDR3 protein: CASSPGSTDTQYF
CDR3 DNA: TGTGCCAGCAGCCCGGGTAGCACAGATACGCAGTATTTT

V gene: TRBV11-2
D gene: .
J gene: TRBJ1-1
CDR3 protein: CASRLGLNTEAFF
CDR3 DNA: TGTGCCAGCAGGCTCGGGTTGAACACTGAAGCTTTCTTT

V gene: TRBV28
D gene: .
J gene: TRBJ2-7
CDR3 protein: CASRTGRRYEQYF
CDR3 DNA: TGTGCCAGCAGGACAGGTCGGCGCTACGAGCAGTACTTC

V gene: TRBV6-6
D gene: TRBD2
J gene: TRBJ2-1
CDR3 protein: CASSSTSGRVSAEQFF
CDR3 DNA: TGTGCCAGCAGCTCGACTAGCGGGAGGGTTAGTGCTGAGCAGTTCTTC

V gene: TRBV5-1
D gene: .
J gene: TRBJ2-7
CDR3 protein: CASSLVQATYEQYF
CDR3 DNA: TGCGCCAGCAGCTTGGTGCAGGCAACCTACGAGCAGTACTTC

V gene: TRBV7-8
D gene: TRBD1
J gene: TRBJ2-5
CDR3 protein: CASSFWTGEETQYF
CDR3 DNA: TGTGCCAGCAGCTTTTGGACAGGAGAGGAGACCCAGTACTTC

V gene: TRBV6-1
D gene: .
J gene: TRBJ1-4
CDR3 protein: CASQGGFREKLFF
CDR3 DNA: TGTGCCAGCCAAGGAGGGTTTCGTGAAAAACTGTTTTTT

V gene: TRBV9
D gene: .
J gene: TRBJ1-1
CDR3 protein: CASSQRGLGTEAFF
CDR3 DNA: TGTGCCAGCAGCCAAAGGGGACTTGGGACTGAAGCTTTCTTT

V gene: TRBV18
D gene: TRBD2
J gene: TRBJ2-2
CDR3 protein: CASSPLQRDPTGELFF
CDR3 DNA: TGTGCCAGCTCACCACTCCAGCGGGACCCCACCGGGGAGCTGTTTTTT

V gene: TRBV5-1
D gene: TRBD1
J gene: TRBJ1-2
CDR3 protein: CASSLGTGNYGYTF
CDR3 DNA: TGCGCCAGCAGCTTGGGGACAGGAAACTATGGCTACACCTTC

V gene: TRBV9
D gene: .
J gene: TRBJ2-6
CDR3 protein: CASSTPQANVLTF
CDR3 DNA: TGTGCCAGCAGCACTCCGCAGGCCAACGTCCTGACTTTC

V gene: TRBV28
D gene: .
J gene: TRBJ2-6
CDR3 protein: CASSLQGPSSGANVLTF
CDR3 DNA: TGTGCCAGCAGTCTTCAGGGCCCTAGCTCTGGGGCCAACGTCCTGACTTTC

V gene: TRBV7-8
D gene: .
J gene: TRBJ2-2
CDR3 protein: CASSLVRVPMPGELFF
CDR3 DNA: TGTGCCAGCAGCTTGGTCCGGGTACCCATGCCCGGGGAGCTGTTTTTT